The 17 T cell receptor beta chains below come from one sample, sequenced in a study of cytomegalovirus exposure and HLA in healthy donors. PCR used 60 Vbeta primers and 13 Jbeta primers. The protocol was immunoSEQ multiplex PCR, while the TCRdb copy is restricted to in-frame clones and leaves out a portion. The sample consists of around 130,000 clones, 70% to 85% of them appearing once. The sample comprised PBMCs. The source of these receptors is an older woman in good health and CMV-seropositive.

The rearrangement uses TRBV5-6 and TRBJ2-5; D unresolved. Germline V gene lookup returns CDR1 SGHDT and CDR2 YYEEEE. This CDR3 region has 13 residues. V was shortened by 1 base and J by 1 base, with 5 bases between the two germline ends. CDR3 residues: CASSLPLQETQYF. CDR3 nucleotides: TGTGCCAGCAGCTTGCCCCTCCAAGAGACCCAGTACTTC.

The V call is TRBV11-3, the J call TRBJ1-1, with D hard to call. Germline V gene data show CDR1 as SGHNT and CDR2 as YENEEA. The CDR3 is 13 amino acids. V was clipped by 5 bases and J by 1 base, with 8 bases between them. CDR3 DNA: TGTGCCAGCAGCCTATTTCAGAACACTGAAGCTTTCTTT. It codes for CASSLFQNTEAFF.

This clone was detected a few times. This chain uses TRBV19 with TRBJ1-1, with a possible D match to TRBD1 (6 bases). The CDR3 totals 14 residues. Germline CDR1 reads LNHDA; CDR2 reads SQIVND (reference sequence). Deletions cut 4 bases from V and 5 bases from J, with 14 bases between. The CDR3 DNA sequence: TGTGCCAGTAGTAGTCGGGGGGCGCGAACTGAAGCTTTCTTT. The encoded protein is CASSSRGARTEAFF.

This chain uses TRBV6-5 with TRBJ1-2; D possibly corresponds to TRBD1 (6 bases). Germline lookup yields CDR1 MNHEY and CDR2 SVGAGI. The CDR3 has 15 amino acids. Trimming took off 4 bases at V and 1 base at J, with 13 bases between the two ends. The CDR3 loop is CASSFRHRDNYGYTF. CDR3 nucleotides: TGTGCCAGCAGTTTCCGTCACAGGGATAACTATGGCTACACCTTC.

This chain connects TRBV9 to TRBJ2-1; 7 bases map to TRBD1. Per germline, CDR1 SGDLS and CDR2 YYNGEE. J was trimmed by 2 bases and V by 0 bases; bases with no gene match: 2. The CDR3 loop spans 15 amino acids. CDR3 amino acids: CASSVEQGPYNEQFF. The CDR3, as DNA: TGTGCCAGCAGCGTAGAACAGGGGCCCTACAATGAGCAGTTCTTC. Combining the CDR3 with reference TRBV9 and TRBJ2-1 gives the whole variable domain DSGVTQTPKHLITATGQRVTLRCSPRSGDLSVYWYQQSLDQGLQFLIQYYNGEERAKGNILERFSAQQFPDLHSELNLSSLELGDSALYFCASSVEQGPYNEQFFGPGTRLTVL.

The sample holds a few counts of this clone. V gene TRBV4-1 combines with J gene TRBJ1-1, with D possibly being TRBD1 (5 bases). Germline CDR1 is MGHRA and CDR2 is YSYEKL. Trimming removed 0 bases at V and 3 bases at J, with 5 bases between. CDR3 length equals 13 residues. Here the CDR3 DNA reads TGCGCCAGCAGCCAAGACAGGGACACTGAAGCTTTCTTT. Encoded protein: CASSQDRDTEAFF.

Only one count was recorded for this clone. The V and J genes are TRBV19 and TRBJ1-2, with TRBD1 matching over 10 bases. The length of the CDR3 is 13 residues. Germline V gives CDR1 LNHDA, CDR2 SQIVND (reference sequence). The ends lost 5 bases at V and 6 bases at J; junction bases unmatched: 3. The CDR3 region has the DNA TGTGCCAGTAGTGACAGGGGGCCTCATGGCTACACCTTC. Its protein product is CASSDRGPHGYTF.

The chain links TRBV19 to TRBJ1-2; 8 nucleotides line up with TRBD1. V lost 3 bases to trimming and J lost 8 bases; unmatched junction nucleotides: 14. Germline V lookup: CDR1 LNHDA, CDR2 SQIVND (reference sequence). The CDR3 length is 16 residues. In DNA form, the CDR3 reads TGTGCCAGTAGTATCCCCGTGGTCGGACAGGGTTGGGGCTACACCTTC. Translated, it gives CASSIPVVGQGWGYTF.

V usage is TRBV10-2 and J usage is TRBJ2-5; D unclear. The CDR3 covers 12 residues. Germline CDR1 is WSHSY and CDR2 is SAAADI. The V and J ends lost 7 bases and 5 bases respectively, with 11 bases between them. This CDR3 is CASKPSGETQYF. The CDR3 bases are TGCGCCAGCAAGCCTAGTGGGGAGACCCAGTACTTC.

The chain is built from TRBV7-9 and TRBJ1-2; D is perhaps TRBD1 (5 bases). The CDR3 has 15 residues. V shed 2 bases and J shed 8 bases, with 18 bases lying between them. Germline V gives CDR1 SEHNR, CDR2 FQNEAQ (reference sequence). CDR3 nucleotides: TGTGCCAGCAGCTTAAGATCAGGGCCCGCCGGGGGCTACACCTTC. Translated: CASSLRSGPAGGYTF.

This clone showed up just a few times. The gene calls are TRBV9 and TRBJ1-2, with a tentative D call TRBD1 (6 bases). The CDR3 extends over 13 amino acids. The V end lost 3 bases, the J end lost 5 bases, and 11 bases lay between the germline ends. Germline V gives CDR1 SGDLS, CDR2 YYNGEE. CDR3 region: CASSGGGLYGYTF. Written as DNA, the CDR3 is TGTGCCAGCAGCGGCGGGGGCTTGTATGGCTACACCTTC.

The CDR3 region is CASSYGTGANGYTF. The CDR3 coding sequence is TGCGCCAGCAGCTATGGGACAGGGGCCAATGGCTACACCTTC. The chain has TRBV5-1 and TRBJ1-2; 10 nucleotides match TRBD1. After removal of 3 bases from V and 6 bases from J, the junction contained 5 bases not matched to a gene. The germline gives CDR1 SGHRS, CDR2 YFSETQ. This CDR3 is 14 amino acids long.

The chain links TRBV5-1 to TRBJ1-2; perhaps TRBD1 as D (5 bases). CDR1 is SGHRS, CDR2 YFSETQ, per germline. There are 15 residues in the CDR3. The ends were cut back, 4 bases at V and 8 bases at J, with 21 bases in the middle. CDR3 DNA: TGCGCCAGCAGCGGAAACAGCGGGGGTGAAGGGGGCTACACCTTC. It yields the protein CASSGNSGGEGGYTF.

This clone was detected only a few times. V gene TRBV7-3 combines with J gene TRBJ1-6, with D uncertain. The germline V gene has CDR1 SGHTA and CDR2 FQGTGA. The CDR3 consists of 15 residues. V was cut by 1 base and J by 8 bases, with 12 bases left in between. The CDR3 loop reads CASSLMTGIDSPLHF. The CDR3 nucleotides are TGTGCCAGCAGCTTAATGACGGGTATCGATTCACCCCTCCACTTT. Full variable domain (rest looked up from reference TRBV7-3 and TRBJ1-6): GAGVSQTPSNKVTEKGKYVELRCDPISGHTALYWYRQSLGQGPEFLIYFQGTGAADDSGLPNDRFFAVRPEGSVSTLKIQRTERGDSAVYLCASSLMTGIDSPLHFGNGTRLTVT.

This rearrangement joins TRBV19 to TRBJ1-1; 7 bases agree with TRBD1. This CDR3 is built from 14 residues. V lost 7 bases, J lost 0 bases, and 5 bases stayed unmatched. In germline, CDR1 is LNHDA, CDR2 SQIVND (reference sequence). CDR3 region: CASTQDRVNTEAFF. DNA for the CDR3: TGTGCCAGTACCCAAGACAGGGTGAACACTGAAGCTTTCTTT.

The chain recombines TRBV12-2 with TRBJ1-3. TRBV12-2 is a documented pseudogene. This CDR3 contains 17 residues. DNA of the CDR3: TGTGCAAGTCGCTTGGGGAATCACAGGGAGGGGGAAAACACCATATATTTT. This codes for CASRLGNHREGENTIYF.

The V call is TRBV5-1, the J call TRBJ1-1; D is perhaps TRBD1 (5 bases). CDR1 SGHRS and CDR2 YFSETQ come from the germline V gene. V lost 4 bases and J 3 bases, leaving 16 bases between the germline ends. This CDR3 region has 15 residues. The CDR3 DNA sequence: TGCGCCAGCAGCCCGCGGGACGCGGGGGACACTGAAGCTTTCTTT. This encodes CASSPRDAGDTEAFF.